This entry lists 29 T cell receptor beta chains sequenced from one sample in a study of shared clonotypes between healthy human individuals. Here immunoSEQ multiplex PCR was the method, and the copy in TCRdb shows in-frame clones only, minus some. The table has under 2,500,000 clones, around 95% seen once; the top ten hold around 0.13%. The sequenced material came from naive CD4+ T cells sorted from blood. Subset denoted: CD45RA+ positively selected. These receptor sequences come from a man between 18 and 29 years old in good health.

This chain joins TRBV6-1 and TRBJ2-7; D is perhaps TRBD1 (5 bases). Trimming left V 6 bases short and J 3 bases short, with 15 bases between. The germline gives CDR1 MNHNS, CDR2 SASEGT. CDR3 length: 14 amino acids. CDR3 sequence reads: CASRITGGLYEQYF. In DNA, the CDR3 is TGTGCCAGCAGGATCACAGGTGGGCTCTACGAGCAGTACTTC.

As DNA, the CDR3 is TGTGCCAGCACCCCGAGGATGTACAATGAGCAGTTCTTC. Its protein product is CASTPRMYNEQFF. The rearrangement joins TRBV7-2 to TRBJ2-1; D is unclear. The germline V and J ends were trimmed by 7 bases and 4 bases, with 11 bases remaining between them. Germline V gives CDR1 SGHTA, CDR2 FQGNSA. There are 13 residues in the CDR3.

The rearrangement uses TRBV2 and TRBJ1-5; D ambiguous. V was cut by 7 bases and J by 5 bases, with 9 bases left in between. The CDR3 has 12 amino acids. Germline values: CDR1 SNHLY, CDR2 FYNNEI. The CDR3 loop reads CASKEGYQPQHF. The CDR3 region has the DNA TGTGCCAGCAAGGAGGGATATCAGCCCCAGCATTTT.

DNA for the CDR3: TGCAGCGTCCGCACGGGGGGTCACCAGCCCCAGCATTTT. Amino acids: CSVRTGGHQPQHF. The chain recombines TRBV29-1 with TRBJ1-5; possible D gene TRBD1, 5 bases. The CDR3 runs 13 residues. Germline V lookup: CDR1 SQVTM, CDR2 ANQGSEA. V was trimmed by 6 bases and J by 7 bases, leaving 16 bases between them.

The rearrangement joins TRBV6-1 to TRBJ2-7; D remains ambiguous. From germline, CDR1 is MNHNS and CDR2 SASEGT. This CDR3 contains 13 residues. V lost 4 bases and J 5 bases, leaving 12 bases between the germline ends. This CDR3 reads CASSAEGPHEQYF. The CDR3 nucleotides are TGTGCCAGCAGTGCCGAAGGGCCCCACGAGCAGTACTTC.

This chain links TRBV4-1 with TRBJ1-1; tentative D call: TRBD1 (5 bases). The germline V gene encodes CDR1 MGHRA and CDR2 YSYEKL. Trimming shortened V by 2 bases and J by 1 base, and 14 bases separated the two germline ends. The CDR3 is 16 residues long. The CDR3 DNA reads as TGCGCCAGCAGCCAATTTTCGTTGGGGCCGAACACTGAAGCTTTCTTT. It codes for CASSQFSLGPNTEAFF.

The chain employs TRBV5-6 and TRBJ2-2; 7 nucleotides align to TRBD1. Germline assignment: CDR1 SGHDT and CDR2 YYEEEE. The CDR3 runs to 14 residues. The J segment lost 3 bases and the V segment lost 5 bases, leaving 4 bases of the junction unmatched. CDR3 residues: CASRETGDTGELFF. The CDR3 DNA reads TGTGCCAGCAGGGAAACAGGGGACACCGGGGAGCTGTTTTTT.

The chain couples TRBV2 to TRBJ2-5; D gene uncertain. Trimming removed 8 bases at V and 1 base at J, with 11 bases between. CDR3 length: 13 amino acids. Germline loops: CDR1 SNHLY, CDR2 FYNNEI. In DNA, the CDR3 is TGTGCCAGCCTAAGGGATTTCCAAGAGACCCAGTACTTC. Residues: CASLRDFQETQYF. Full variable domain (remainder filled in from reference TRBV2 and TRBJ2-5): EPEVTQTPSHQVTQMGQEVILRCVPISNHLYFYWYRQILGQKVEFLVSFYNNEISEKSEIFDDQFSVERPDGSNFTLKIRSTKLEDSAMYFCASLRDFQETQYFGPGTRLLVL.

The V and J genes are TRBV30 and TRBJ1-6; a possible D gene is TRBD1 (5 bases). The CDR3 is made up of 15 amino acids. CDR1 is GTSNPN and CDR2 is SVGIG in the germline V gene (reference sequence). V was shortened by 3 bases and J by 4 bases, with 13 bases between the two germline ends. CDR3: CAWSAGTAYNSPLHF. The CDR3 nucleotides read TGTGCCTGGAGCGCCGGGACGGCTTATAATTCACCCCTCCACTTT.

The CDR3 nucleotides are TGTGCCTGGAGTGTAATGAGACAACCCGGGGAGCTGTTTTTT. This encodes CAWSVMRQPGELFF. The chain is built from TRBV30 and TRBJ2-2; D gene uncertain. Trimming cost V 0 bases and J 6 bases, with 11 bases left between them. The germline V gene has CDR1 GTSNPN and CDR2 SVGIG (reference sequence). The CDR3 covers 14 residues.

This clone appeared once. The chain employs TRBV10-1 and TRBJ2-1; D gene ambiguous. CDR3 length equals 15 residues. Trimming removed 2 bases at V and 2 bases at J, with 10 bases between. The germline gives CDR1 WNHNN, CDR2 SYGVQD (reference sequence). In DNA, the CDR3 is TGCGCCAGCAGTGAGGGTGGTCTCACCTACAATGAGCAGTTCTTC. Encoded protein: CASSEGGLTYNEQFF.

The CDR3 region is CASTIGGAVDTQYF. CDR3 DNA: TGTGCCAGCACTATCGGGGGGGCCGTAGATACGCAGTATTTT. The chain joins TRBV7-3 to TRBJ2-3; 8 nucleotides align to TRBD2. The CDR3 is 14 amino acids. Germline trimming cut 7 bases from V and 5 bases from J; bases unmatched to any gene: 8. Germline V gene lookup returns CDR1 SGHTA and CDR2 FQGTGA. The whole variable domain, remainder taken from reference TRBV7-3 and TRBJ2-3, is GAGVSQTPSNKVTEKGKYVELRCDPISGHTALYWYRQSLGQGPEFLIYFQGTGAADDSGLPNDRFFAVRPEGSVSTLKIQRTERGDSAVYLCASTIGGAVDTQYFGPGTRLTVL.

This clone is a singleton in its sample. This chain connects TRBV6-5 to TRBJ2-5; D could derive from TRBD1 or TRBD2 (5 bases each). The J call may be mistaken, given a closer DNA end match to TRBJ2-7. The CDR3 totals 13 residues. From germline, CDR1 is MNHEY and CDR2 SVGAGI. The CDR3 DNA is TGTGCCAGCAGTTACAGGGACGGATACGAGCAGTACTTC. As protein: CASSYRDGYEQYF.

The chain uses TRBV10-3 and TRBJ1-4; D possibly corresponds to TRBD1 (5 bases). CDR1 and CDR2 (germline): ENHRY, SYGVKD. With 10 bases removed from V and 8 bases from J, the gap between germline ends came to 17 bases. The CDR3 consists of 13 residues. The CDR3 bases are TGTGCCACATGGGGAGGGGTTGGGGAAAAACTGTTTTTT. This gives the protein CATWGGVGEKLFF.

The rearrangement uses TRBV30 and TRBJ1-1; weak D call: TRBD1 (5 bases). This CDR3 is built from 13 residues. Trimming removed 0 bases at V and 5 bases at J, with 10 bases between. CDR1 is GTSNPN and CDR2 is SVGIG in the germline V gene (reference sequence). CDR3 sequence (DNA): TGTGCCTGGAGTGTGTCGGGGCGGACTGAAGCTTTCTTT. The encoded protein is CAWSVSGRTEAFF.

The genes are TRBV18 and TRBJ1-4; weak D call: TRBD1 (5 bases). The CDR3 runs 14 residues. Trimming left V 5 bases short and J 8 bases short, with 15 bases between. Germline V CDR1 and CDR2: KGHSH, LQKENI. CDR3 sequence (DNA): TGTGCCAGCTCAGCCGGGGCAGAGGAGGAAAAACTGTTTTTT. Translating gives CASSAGAEEEKLFF.

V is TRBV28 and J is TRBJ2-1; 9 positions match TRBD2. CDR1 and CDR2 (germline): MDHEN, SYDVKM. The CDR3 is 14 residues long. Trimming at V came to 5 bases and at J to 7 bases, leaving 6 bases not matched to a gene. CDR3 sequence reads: CASSTPLAGNEQFF. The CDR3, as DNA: TGTGCCAGCAGTACCCCACTAGCGGGTAATGAGCAGTTCTTC.

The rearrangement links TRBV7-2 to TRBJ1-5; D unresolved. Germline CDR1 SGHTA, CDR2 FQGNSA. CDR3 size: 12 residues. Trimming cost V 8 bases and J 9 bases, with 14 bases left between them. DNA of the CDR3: TGTGCCAGCCAGCCCGGGGTCGGGCCCCAGCATTTT. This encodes CASQPGVGPQHF.

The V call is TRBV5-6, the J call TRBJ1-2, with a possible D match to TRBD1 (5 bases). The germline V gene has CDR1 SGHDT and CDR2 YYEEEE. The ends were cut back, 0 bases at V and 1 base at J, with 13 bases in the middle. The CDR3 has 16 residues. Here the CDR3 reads CASSLAPDTLNYGYTF. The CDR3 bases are TGTGCCAGCAGCTTGGCCCCGGACACTCTTAACTATGGCTACACCTTC.

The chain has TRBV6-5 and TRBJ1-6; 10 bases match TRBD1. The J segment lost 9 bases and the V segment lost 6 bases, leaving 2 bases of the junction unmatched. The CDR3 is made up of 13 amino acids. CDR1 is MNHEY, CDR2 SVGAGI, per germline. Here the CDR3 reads CASRGQGSSPLHF. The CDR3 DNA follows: TGTGCCAGCAGGGGACAGGGGAGTTCACCCCTCCACTTT.

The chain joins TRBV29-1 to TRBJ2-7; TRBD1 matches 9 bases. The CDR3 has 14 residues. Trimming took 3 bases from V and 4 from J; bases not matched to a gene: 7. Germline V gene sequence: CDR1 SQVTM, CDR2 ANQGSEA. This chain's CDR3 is CSVEGGQGNYEQYF. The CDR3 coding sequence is TGCAGCGTTGAGGGGGGACAGGGTAATTACGAGCAGTACTTC.

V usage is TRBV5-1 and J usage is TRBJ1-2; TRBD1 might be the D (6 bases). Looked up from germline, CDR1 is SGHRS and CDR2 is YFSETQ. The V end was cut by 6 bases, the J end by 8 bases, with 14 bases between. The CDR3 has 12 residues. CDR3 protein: CASKAGAGGYTF. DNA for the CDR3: TGCGCCAGCAAAGCAGGGGCGGGCGGCTACACCTTC.

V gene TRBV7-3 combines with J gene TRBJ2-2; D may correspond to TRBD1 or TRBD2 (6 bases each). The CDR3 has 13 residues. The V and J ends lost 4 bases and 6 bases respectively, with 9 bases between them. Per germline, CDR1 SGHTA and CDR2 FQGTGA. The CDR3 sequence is CASSYREAGELFF. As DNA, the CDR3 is TGTGCCAGCAGCTACAGGGAGGCCGGGGAGCTGTTTTTT. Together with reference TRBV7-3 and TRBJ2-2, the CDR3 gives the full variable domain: GAGVSQTPSNKVTEKGKYVELRCDPISGHTALYWYRQSLGQGPEFLIYFQGTGAADDSGLPNDRFFAVRPEGSVSTLKIQRTERGDSAVYLCASSYREAGELFFGEGSRLTVL.

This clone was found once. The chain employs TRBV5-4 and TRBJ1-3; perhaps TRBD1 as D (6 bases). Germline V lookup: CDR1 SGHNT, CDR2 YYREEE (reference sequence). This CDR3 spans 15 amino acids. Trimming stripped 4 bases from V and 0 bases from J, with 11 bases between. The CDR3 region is CASSAGQLSGNTIYF. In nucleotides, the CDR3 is TGTGCCAGCAGCGCTGGACAGCTCTCTGGAAACACCATATATTTT. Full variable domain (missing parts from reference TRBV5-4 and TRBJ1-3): ETGVTQSPTHLIKTRGQQVTLRCSSQSGHNTVSWYQQALGQGPQFIFQYYREEENGRGNFPPRFSGLQFPNYSSELNVNALELDDSALYLCASSAGQLSGNTIYFGEGSWLTVV.

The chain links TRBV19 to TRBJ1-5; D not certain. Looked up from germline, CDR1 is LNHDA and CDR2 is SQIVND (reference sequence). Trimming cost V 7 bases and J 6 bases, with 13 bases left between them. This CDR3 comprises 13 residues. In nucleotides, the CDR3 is TGTGCCAGTAAAAGGTCCGGAGGTCAGCCCCAGCATTTT. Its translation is CASKRSGGQPQHF. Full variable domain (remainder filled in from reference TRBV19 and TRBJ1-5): DGGITQSPKYLFRKEGQNVTLSCEQNLNHDAMYWYRQDPGQGLRLIYYSQIVNDFQKGDIAEGYSVSREKKESFPLTVTSAQKNPTAFYLCASKRSGGQPQHFGDGTRLSIL.

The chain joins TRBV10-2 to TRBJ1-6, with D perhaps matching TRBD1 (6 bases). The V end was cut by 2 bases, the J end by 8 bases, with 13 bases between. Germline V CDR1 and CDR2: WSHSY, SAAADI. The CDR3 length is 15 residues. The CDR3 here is CASSEIQAGDSPLHF. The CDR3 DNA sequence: TGCGCCAGCAGTGAGATTCAGGCAGGGGATTCACCCCTCCACTTT.

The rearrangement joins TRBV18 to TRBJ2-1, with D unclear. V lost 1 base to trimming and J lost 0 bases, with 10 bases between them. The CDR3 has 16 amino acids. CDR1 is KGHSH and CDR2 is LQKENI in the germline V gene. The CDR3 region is CASSPREGSSYNEQFF. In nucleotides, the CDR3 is TGTGCCAGCTCACCACGGGAAGGTAGCTCCTACAATGAGCAGTTCTTC.

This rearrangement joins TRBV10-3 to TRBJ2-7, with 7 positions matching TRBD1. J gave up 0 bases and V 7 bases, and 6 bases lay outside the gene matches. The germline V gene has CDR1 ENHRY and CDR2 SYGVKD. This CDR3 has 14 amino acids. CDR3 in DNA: TGTGCCATCAATTCCGGGACAGACTCCTACGAGCAGTACTTC. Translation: CAINSGTDSYEQYF.

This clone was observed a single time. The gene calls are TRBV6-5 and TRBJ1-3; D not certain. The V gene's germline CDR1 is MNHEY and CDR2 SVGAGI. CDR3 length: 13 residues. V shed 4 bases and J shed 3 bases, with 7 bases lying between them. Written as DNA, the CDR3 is TGTGCCAGCAGTTCCCTTAATGGAAACACCATATATTTT. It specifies CASSSLNGNTIYF.